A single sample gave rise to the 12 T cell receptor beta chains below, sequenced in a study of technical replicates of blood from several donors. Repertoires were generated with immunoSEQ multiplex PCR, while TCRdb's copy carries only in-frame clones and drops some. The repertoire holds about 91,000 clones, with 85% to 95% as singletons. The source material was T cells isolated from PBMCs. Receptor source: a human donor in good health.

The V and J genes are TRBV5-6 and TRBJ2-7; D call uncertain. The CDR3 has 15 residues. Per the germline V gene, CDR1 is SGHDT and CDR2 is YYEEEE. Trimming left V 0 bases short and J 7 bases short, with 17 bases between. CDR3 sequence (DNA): TGTGCCAGCAGCTTGGTCAGACTCCAGTTGGATGAGCAGTACTTC. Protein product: CASSLVRLQLDEQYF.

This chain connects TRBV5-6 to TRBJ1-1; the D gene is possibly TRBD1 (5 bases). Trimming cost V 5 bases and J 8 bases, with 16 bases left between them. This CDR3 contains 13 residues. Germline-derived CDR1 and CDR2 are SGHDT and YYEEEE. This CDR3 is CASRPGQAGEAFF. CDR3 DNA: TGTGCCAGCAGACCGGGCCAAGCAGGGGAAGCTTTCTTT.

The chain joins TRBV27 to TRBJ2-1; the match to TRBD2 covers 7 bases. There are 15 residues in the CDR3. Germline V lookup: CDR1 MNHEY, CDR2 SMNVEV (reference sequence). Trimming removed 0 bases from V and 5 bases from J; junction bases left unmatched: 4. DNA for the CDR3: TGTGCCAGCAGTTTATCTTGGACTAGTGACAATGAGCAGTTCTTC. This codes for CASSLSWTSDNEQFF.

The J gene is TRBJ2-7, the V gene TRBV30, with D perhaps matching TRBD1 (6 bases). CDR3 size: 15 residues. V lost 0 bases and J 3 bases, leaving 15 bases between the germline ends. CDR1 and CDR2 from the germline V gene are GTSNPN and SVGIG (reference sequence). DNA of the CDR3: TGTGCCTGGAGTGTTTCTGGGGGCGCAGACTACGAGCAGTACTTC. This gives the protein CAWSVSGGADYEQYF.

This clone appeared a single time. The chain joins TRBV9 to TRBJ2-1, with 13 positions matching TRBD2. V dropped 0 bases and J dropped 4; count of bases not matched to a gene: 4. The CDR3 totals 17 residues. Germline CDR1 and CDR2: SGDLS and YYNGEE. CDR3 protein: CASSVELGLAGYNEQFF. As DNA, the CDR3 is TGTGCCAGCAGCGTAGAATTGGGACTAGCGGGATACAATGAGCAGTTCTTC.

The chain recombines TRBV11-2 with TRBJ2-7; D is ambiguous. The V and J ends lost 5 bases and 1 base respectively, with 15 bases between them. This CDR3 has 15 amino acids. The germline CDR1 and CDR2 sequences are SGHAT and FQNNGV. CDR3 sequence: CASSPSAVRSYEQYF. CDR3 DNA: TGTGCCAGCAGCCCATCTGCGGTAAGATCCTACGAGCAGTACTTC.

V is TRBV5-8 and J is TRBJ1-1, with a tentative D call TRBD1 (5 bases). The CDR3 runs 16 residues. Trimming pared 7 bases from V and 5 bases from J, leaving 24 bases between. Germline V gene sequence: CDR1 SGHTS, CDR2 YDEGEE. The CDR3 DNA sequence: TGTGCCAGCCACACGAACCCTGATAGGGAGGGGACTGAAGCTTTCTTT. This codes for CASHTNPDREGTEAFF.

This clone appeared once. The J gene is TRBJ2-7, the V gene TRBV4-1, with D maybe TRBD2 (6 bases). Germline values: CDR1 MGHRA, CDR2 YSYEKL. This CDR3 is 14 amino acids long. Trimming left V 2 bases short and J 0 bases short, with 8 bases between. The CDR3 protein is CASSQRTTSYEQYF. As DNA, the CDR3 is TGCGCCAGCAGCCAACGGACTACCTCCTACGAGCAGTACTTC.

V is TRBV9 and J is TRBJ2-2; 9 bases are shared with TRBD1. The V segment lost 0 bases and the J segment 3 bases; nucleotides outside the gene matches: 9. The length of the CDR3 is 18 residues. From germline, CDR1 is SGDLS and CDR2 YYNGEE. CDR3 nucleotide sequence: TGTGCCAGCAGCGTAGAGGGGGGGACAGGGCGGTACACCGGGGAGCTGTTTTTT. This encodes CASSVEGGTGRYTGELFF.

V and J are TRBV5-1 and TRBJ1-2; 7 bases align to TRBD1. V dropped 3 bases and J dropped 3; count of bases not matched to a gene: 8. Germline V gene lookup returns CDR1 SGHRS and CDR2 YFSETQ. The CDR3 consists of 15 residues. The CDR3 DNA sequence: TGCGCCAGCAGCTCTGACAGGGCAGAGGACTATGGCTACACCTTC. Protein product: CASSSDRAEDYGYTF.

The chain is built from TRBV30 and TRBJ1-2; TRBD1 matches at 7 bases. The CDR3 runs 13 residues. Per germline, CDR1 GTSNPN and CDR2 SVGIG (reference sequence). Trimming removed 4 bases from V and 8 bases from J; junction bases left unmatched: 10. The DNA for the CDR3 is TGTGCCTGGATTCGAAAGGGGGCGGGCGGCTACACCTTC. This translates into CAWIRKGAGGYTF.

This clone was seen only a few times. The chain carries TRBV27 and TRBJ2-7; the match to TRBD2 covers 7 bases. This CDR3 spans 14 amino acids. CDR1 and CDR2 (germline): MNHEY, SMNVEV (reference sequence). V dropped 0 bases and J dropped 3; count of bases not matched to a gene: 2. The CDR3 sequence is CASSLSGLLYEQYF. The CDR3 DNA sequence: TGTGCCAGCAGTTTATCGGGACTACTCTACGAGCAGTACTTC.